The T cell receptor (beta chain) described here comes from a study of blood T cells in healthy people across ages. Germline assignment: CDR1 DFQATT and CDR2 SNEGSKA (reference sequence). This CDR3 has 13 amino acids. Trimming shortened V by 5 bases and J by 2 bases, and 11 bases separated the two germline ends. Individuals who donated were healthy Caucasians from Russia aged roughly 6 to 95. Isolation per sample recovered at least 6 million PBMCs. Primers used in a second PCR of roughly 7 to 12 cycles were a sample-barcoded 5' primer and a J-beta primer mix. With 12 random nucleotides, a template-switch adaptor tagged each individual cDNA molecule. Every sample produced at least 2.5 million CDR3-containing paired-end reads. TCRdb reprocessed the 5' RACE reads with MiXCR, giving one entry per CDR3 protein. This table holds 1 million or so distinct CDR3 sequences, more than 40% found once.

The sequenced sample consisted of blood. This chain uses TRBV20-1 with TRBJ2-3; D possibly corresponds to TRBD2 (5 bases). This clonotype was sampled from a woman aged 55-69 years in good health. The CDR3 here is CSAPRTLTDTQYF. The CDR3 DNA reads TGCAGTGCTCCACGGACTCTCACAGATACGCAGTATTTT.